This entry lists 19 T cell receptor beta chains sequenced from one sample in a study of shared clonotypes between healthy human individuals. Sequencing used immunoSEQ multiplex PCR; TCRdb keeps in-frame clones, though not all of them. Seen here are about 510,000 clones, almost 97% observed once, and the top ten hold 0.06%. What was sequenced was naive CD4+ T cells sorted from blood. The sample's subset: CD45RA+ positively selected. The source of these receptors is a woman aged 30 to 39 in good health.

V is TRBV6-1 and J is TRBJ2-7; D call uncertain. The CDR3 extends over 17 amino acids. Germline CDR1 is MNHNS and CDR2 is SASEGT. Trimming removed 1 base at V and 2 bases at J, with 18 bases between. The chain's CDR3 is CASSEEYGRWRTYEQYF. The CDR3, as DNA: TGTGCCAGCAGTGAAGAGTATGGGCGGTGGAGAACCTACGAGCAGTACTTC.

This rearrangement joins TRBV5-6 to TRBJ2-3; 10 bases are shared with TRBD1. This CDR3 has 15 amino acids. V was pared by 4 bases and J by 5 bases, with 7 bases of the junction left unmatched. Germline values: CDR1 SGHDT, CDR2 YYEEEE. The CDR3 reads CASSMTGGAGDTQYF. The CDR3 coding sequence is TGTGCCAGCAGCATGACAGGGGGCGCGGGAGATACGCAGTATTTT. Variable domain in full (rest from reference TRBV5-6 and TRBJ2-3): DAGVTQSPTHLIKTRGQQVTLRCSPKSGHDTVSWYQQALGQGPQFIFQYYEEEERQRGNFPDRFSGHQFPNYSSELNVNALLLGDSALYLCASSMTGGAGDTQYFGPGTRLTVL.

A note on this clone: Additional DNA sequences in this sample encode the identical CDR3. The chain joins TRBV18 to TRBJ2-7; 9 bases match TRBD1. The CDR3 has 14 residues. Germline V gene data show CDR1 as KGHSH and CDR2 as LQKENI. V was pared by 3 bases and J by 1 base, with 1 base of the junction left unmatched. CDR3 protein: CASSPTGGSYEQYF. The CDR3 bases are TGTGCCAGCTCACCGACAGGGGGTTCCTACGAGCAGTACTTC.

This clone came up once. In DNA form, the CDR3 reads TGTGCCAGCAGTTTAGGGGACAGGGGTGTTGGTGGCTACACCTTC. It specifies CASSLGDRGVGGYTF. The chain joins TRBV28 to TRBJ1-2, with 10 bases matching TRBD1. This CDR3 contains 15 residues. V was pared by 2 bases and J by 7 bases, with 7 bases of the junction left unmatched. CDR1 is MDHEN and CDR2 is SYDVKM in the germline V gene.

The V and J genes are TRBV2 and TRBJ1-2, with D maybe TRBD1 (5 bases). The CDR3 has 15 residues. Germline V gene sequence: CDR1 SNHLY, CDR2 FYNNEI. Trimming left V 6 bases short and J 5 bases short, with 19 bases between. CDR3 coding DNA: TGTGCCAGCAGAGTCTCAGGGATAGGGGTTTATGGCTACACCTTC. As protein: CASRVSGIGVYGYTF.

The genes are TRBV19 and TRBJ2-2; tentatively, D is TRBD2 (6 bases). CDR1 is LNHDA and CDR2 is SQIVND in the germline V gene (reference sequence). Trimming left V 3 bases short and J 1 base short, with 18 bases between. The CDR3 has 18 residues. The CDR3 sequence: CASSMQEGTPRNTGELFF. In DNA form, the CDR3 reads TGTGCCAGTAGTATGCAGGAGGGGACCCCAAGGAACACCGGGGAGCTGTTTTTT.

This chain connects TRBV5-6 to TRBJ2-3, with TRBD2 matching 10 bases. The CDR3 runs to 16 residues. V shed 3 bases and J 4 bases; nucleotides not matched to a gene: 8. Germline V gene data show CDR1 as SGHDT and CDR2 as YYEEEE. CDR3 loop: CASSYGGLAYPDTQYF. The DNA for the CDR3 is TGTGCCAGCAGCTACGGGGGACTAGCGTACCCAGATACGCAGTATTTT.

This clone came up once. The chain employs TRBV6-5 and TRBJ2-1; 8 bases are a match to TRBD2. Trimming removed 6 bases from V and 0 bases from J; junction bases left unmatched: 4. The germline V gene has CDR1 MNHEY and CDR2 SVGAGI. The CDR3 has 15 residues. DNA for the CDR3: TGTGCCAGCAGCAGAACTAGCGGCTCCTACAATGAGCAGTTCTTC. It is translated as CASSRTSGSYNEQFF.

The rearrangement joins TRBV6-1 to TRBJ2-7; 7 nucleotides align to TRBD1. J gave up 1 base and V 4 bases, and 4 bases lay outside the gene matches. CDR3 length: 14 amino acids. Looked up from germline, CDR1 is MNHNS and CDR2 is SASEGT. The CDR3 region has the DNA TGTGCCAGCAGTGTAAGACAGGGATCCTACGAGCAGTACTTC. Amino acid sequence: CASSVRQGSYEQYF.

The rearrangement joins TRBV2 to TRBJ2-2; D is perhaps TRBD1 (6 bases). This CDR3 has 14 amino acids. CDR1 and CDR2 (germline): SNHLY, FYNNEI. V lost 6 bases to trimming and J lost 2 bases, with 10 bases between them. CDR3 region: CASRPGTNTGELFF. The CDR3 DNA reads TGTGCCAGCAGGCCCGGGACAAACACCGGGGAGCTGTTTTTT.

V usage is TRBV4-1 and J usage is TRBJ2-1, with D tentatively TRBD2 (6 bases). The CDR3 spans 16 residues. Germline-derived CDR1 and CDR2 are MGHRA and YSYEKL. Between the trimmed V and J ends, which lost 0 bases and 5 bases, there was a span of 14 bases. The CDR3 DNA reads TGCGCCAGCAGCCAAGAAATGTGGGAGGAACACAATGAGCAGTTCTTC. Its protein product is CASSQEMWEEHNEQFF.

In its sample, this clone was seen a few times. In DNA form, the CDR3 reads TGTGCCAGCAGCCCCGGGACAGGGCCCACCGGGGAGCTGTTTTTT. Translating gives CASSPGTGPTGELFF. This chain connects TRBV7-7 to TRBJ2-2, with TRBD1 identical over 9 bases. Germline values: CDR1 SSHAT, CDR2 FNYEAQ (reference sequence). This CDR3 is 15 amino acids long. The V segment lost 5 bases and the J segment 4 bases; nucleotides outside the gene matches: 5.

This chain joins TRBV27 and TRBJ2-3; a possible D gene is TRBD2 (5 bases). Looked up from germline, CDR1 is MNHEY and CDR2 is SMNVEV (reference sequence). CDR3 length: 14 amino acids. The V gene lost 2 bases and the J gene lost 0 bases, with 6 bases spanning the gap. The CDR3 region has the DNA TGTGCCAGCAGTTTAACGGGAAGCACAGATACGCAGTATTTT. Translating it yields CASSLTGSTDTQYF.

V gene TRBV28 combines with J gene TRBJ2-7; 9 positions agree with TRBD1. CDR3 length equals 15 residues. The germline V gene encodes CDR1 MDHEN and CDR2 SYDVKM. The trim removed 1 base at V and 4 bases at J, leaving 5 bases unmatched. The CDR3 sequence is CASSLYGTGHYEQYF. The CDR3 DNA is TGTGCCAGCAGTTTATATGGGACAGGGCATTACGAGCAGTACTTC.

In its sample, this clone was seen once. This rearrangement joins TRBV6-1 to TRBJ2-6, with D maybe TRBD1 (6 bases). Germline V gives CDR1 MNHNS, CDR2 SASEGT. Trimming cost V 2 bases and J 1 base, with 18 bases left between them. The CDR3 is 19 amino acids. CDR3 coding DNA: TGTGCCAGCAGTGAACTGGCACAGGGTAGGATATCTGGGGCCAACGTCCTGACTTTC. It encodes CASSELAQGRISGANVLTF.

The gene calls are TRBV5-4 and TRBJ1-2; 8 bases are shared with TRBD1. Germline CDR1 is SGHNT and CDR2 is YYREEE (reference sequence). CDR3 length equals 14 residues. V lost 4 bases to trimming and J lost 4 bases; unmatched junction nucleotides: 6. In DNA form, the CDR3 reads TGTGCCAGCAGCCTCGAACAGGGGGGCTATGGCTACACCTTC. It encodes CASSLEQGGYGYTF.

The rearrangement links TRBV19 to TRBJ2-3; a weak D match, TRBD2 (6 bases). The germline CDR1 and CDR2 sequences are LNHDA and SQIVND (reference sequence). CDR3 length equals 15 residues. The ends were cut back, 2 bases at V and 4 bases at J, with 13 bases in the middle. The CDR3 protein is CASSINLAYADTQYF. DNA for the CDR3: TGTGCCAGTAGTATAAACCTAGCGTACGCAGATACGCAGTATTTT.

The V gene is TRBV27, the J gene TRBJ2-7; 10 positions match TRBD1. V was pared by 6 bases and J by 4 bases, with 6 bases of the junction left unmatched. The CDR3 is 14 amino acids. Germline V lookup: CDR1 MNHEY, CDR2 SMNVEV (reference sequence). DNA for the CDR3: TGTGCCAGCAGGAAGACAGGGGGCGGTTACGAGCAGTACTTC. Protein: CASRKTGGGYEQYF.

V is TRBV7-2 and J is TRBJ1-3; no clear D. Germline values: CDR1 SGHTA, CDR2 FQGNSA. The CDR3 has 15 residues. V was trimmed by 5 bases and J by 0 bases, leaving 11 bases between them. CDR3 region: CASSTAARSGNTIYF. As DNA, the CDR3 is TGTGCCAGCAGCACAGCGGCCCGCTCTGGAAACACCATATATTTT. The full variable domain, in which reference TRBV7-2 and TRBJ1-3 provide the parts outside the CDR3, is GAGVSQSPSNKVTEKGKDVELRCDPISGHTALYWYRQSLGQGLEFLIYFQGNSAPDKSGLPSDRFSAERTGGSVSTLTIQRTQQEDSAVYLCASSTAARSGNTIYFGEGSWLTVV.